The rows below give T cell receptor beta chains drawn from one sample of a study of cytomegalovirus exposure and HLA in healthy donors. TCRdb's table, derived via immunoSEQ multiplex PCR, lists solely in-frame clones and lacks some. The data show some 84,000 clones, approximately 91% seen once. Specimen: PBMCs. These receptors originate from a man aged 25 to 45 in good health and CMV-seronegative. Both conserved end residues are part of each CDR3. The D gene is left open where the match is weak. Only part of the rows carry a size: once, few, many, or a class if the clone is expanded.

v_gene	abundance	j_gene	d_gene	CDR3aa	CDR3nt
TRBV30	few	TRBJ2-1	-	CAWRSTARERFFGDEQFF	TGTGCCTGGAGGTCTACAGCTAGGGAGAGGTTTTTTGGCGATGAGCAGTTCTTC
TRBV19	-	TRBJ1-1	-	CASSDHQGSIPGAFF	TGTGCCAGTAGCGATCATCAGGGCTCCATACCCGGGGCTTTCTTT
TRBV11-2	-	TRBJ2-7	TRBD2	CASSSGRGGRSYEQYF	TGTGCCAGCAGCTCGGGCCGGGGCGGGAGAAGTTACGAGCAGTACTTC
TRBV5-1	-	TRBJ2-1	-	CASSIQDNEQFF	TGCGCCAGCAGCATACAGGACAATGAGCAGTTCTTC
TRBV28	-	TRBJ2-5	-	CASSFRKETQYF	TGTGCCAGCAGTTTCAGAAAAGAGACCCAGTACTTC
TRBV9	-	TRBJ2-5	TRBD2	CASLFRGDRAGETQYF	TGTGCCAGCTTATTTCGGGGGGACCGGGCCGGGGAGACCCAGTACTTC
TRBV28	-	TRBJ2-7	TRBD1	CASSLWVTGLAHEQYF	TGTGCCAGCAGTTTATGGGTGACAGGGTTGGCTCACGAGCAGTACTTC
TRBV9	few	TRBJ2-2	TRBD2	CASSVGDSGRNGELFF	TGTGCCAGCAGCGTTGGGGATAGCGGGAGAAACGGGGAGCTGTTTTTT
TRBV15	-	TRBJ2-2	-	CATSRGGGYTGELFF	TGTGCCACCAGCCGGGGAGGGGGTTACACCGGGGAGCTGTTTTTT
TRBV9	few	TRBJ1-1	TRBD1	CASSVAYVLFVGQGADSEAFF	TGTGCCAGCAGCGTAGCTTACGTTTTGTTCGTCGGACAGGGGGCAGATTCTGAAGCTTTCTTT
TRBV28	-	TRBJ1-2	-	CASSLLIGAENQKNYGYTF	TGTGCCAGCAGTTTATTAATTGGGGCAGAAAACCAGAAAAACTATGGCTACACCTTC
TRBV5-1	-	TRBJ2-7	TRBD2	CASSLGGGGLNEQYF	TGCGCCAGCAGCTTGGGCGGGGGGGGCCTAAACGAGCAGTACTTC
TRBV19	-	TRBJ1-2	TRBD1	CASSTTGTQLYGYTF	TGTGCCAGTAGTACGACAGGGACCCAGCTCTATGGCTACACCTTC
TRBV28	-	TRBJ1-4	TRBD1	CASSPPTLTGEKLFF	TGTGCCAGCAGCCCCCCTACCCTGACAGGGGAAAAACTGTTTTTT
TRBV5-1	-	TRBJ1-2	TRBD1	CASSASGTGGGSTF	TGCGCCAGCAGCGCCTCCGGGACAGGGGGAGGGTCCACCTTC
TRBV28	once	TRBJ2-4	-	CASSFAGPAAKNIQYF	TGTGCCAGCAGTTTTGCGGGACCTGCTGCCAAAAACATTCAGTACTTC
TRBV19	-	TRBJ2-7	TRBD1	CASRQGVSYEQYF	TGTGCCAGTAGGCAGGGGGTGTCCTACGAGCAGTACTTC
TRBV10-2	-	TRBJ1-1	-	CASSQGGNTEAFF	TGCGCCAGCAGCCAGGGAGGGAACACTGAAGCTTTCTTT
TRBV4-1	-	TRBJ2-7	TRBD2	CASSPRTRTSGSTYEQYF	TGCGCCAGCAGCCCCCGAACCCGGACTAGCGGGTCAACCTACGAGCAGTACTTC
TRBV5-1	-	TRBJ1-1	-	CASSTGREAFF	TGCGCCAGCAGTACAGGACGAGAAGCTTTCTTT
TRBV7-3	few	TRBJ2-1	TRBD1	CASSLAGQGQQFF	TGTGCCAGCAGCTTGGCGGGACAGGGACAGCAGTTCTTC
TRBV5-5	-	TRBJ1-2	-	CASSLDSSRINYGYTF	TGTGCCAGCAGCTTGGACAGCAGCAGAATAAACTATGGCTACACCTTC
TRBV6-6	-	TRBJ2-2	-	CASSSRTGELFF	TGTGCCAGCAGTTCTCGCACCGGGGAGCTGTTTTTT
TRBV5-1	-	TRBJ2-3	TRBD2	CASNLAGVDTQYF	TGCGCCAGCAACCTAGCGGGGGTAGATACGCAGTATTTT
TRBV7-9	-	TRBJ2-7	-	CASSLGQPYEQYF	TGTGCCAGCAGCTTAGGACAACCCTACGAGCAGTACTTC
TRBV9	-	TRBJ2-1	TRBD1	CASSPRTGGHNEQFF	TGTGCCAGCAGCCCCCGGACAGGGGGCCACAATGAGCAGTTCTTC
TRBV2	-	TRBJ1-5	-	CASMRGNTQPQHF	TGTGCCAGCATGAGGGGGAATACACAGCCCCAGCATTTT
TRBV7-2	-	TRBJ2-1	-	CASSLDLRGAQWNEQFF	TGTGCCAGCAGCTTAGACCTCCGCGGGGCCCAGTGGAATGAGCAGTTCTTC
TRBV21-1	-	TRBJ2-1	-	CASSKSRTHNEQFF	TGTGCCAGCAGCAAAAGCCGGACTCACAATGAGCAGTTCTTC
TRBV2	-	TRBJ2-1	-	CASSVAGTEQFF	TGTGCCAGCAGTGTGGCAGGTACTGAGCAGTTCTTC
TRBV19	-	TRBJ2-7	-	CASSPQIKTYEQYF	TGTGCCAGTAGTCCCCAGATCAAAACCTACGAGCAGTACTTC
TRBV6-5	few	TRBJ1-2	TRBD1	CASRSLTGQGSGYTF	TGTGCCAGCAGATCACTCACGGGACAGGGGAGTGGCTACACCTTC
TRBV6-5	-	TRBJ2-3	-	CASSYSGLIGTDTQYF	TGTGCCAGCAGTTACTCCGGACTTATTGGGACAGATACGCAGTATTTT
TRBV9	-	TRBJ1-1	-	CASGTGGGTEAFF	TGTGCCAGCGGGACGGGAGGAGGCACTGAAGCTTTCTTT
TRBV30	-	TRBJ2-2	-	CAWGGDGGILNTGELFF	TGTGCCTGGGGGGGAGACGGAGGGATCTTGAACACCGGGGAGCTGTTTTTT
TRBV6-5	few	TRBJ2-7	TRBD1	CASSSTGGRYEQYF	TGTGCCAGCAGTTCGACAGGGGGCCGGTACGAGCAGTACTTC
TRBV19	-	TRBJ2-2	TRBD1	CASSIKPGQGAAGELFF	TGTGCCAGTAGTATTAAACCGGGACAGGGGGCCGCTGGGGAGCTGTTTTTT
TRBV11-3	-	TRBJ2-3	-	CASSLGSSTANTDTQYF	TGTGCCAGCAGCTTAGGCTCGTCTACAGCTAACACAGATACGCAGTATTTT
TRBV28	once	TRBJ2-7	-	CASMLKGHRYEQYF	TGTGCCAGCATGTTAAAGGGACACCGATACGAGCAGTACTTC